These 21 T cell receptor beta chains originate from one sample sequenced in a study of blood T cell repertoires in COVID-19. Measured with immunoSEQ multiplex PCR; TCRdb has only the in-frame clones, and not every one. The table has about 300,000 clones, just under 90% seen once. Input material: PBMCs or T cells enriched from blood (not recorded which). The source is a woman between 45 and 60 years old who had been exposed to COVID-19.

V is TRBV27 and J is TRBJ1-1; 8 nucleotides align to TRBD1. Germline V lookup: CDR1 MNHEY, CDR2 SMNVEV (reference sequence). J gave up 4 bases and V 0 bases, and 7 bases lay outside the gene matches. The CDR3 sequence is 16 residues long. The CDR3 DNA follows: TGTGCCAGCAGTTTATCAAGAACAGGGGGGCGCACTGAAGCTTTCTTT. Protein sequence: CASSLSRTGGRTEAFF.

A few counts support this clone. The chain uses TRBV5-6 and TRBJ1-2; the match to TRBD1 covers 9 bases. The CDR3 length is 13 residues. V dropped 4 bases and J dropped 8; count of bases not matched to a gene: 6. Germline CDR1 SGHDT, CDR2 YYEEEE. CDR3 sequence reads: CASSQRTGAGYTF. In nucleotides, the CDR3 is TGTGCCAGCAGCCAAAGGACAGGGGCGGGCTACACCTTC.

The rearrangement uses TRBV10-3 and TRBJ2-7; TRBD2 agrees at 7 bases. The CDR3 covers 12 residues. V lost 5 bases and J lost 6; bases outside the gene matches: 4. Germline CDR1 is ENHRY and CDR2 is SYGVKD. The CDR3 loop reads CAISSPGGEQYF. For the CDR3, the DNA is TGTGCCATCAGTTCTCCGGGGGGCGAGCAGTACTTC.

V is TRBV24-1 and J is TRBJ2-5; D might be TRBD2 (6 bases). The CDR3 totals 13 residues. V lost 8 bases and J 11 bases, leaving 20 bases between the germline ends. Germline V gene lookup returns CDR1 KGHDR and CDR2 SFDVKD. CDR3: CATNGGPQEIQYF. DNA for the CDR3: TGTGCCACCAACGGGGGACCCCAAGAGATTCAGTACTTC.

The V gene is TRBV5-1, the J gene TRBJ2-7; D remains ambiguous. Germline V gives CDR1 SGHRS, CDR2 YFSETQ. The CDR3 runs to 14 residues. The ends were cut back, 3 bases at V and 6 bases at J, with 16 bases in the middle. CDR3 in amino acids: CASSSDFTIAEQYF. Here the CDR3 DNA reads TGCGCCAGCAGCTCCGACTTCACGATCGCCGAGCAGTACTTC.

Worth noting for this clone: One end of the junction is discordant with germline, which a read error may explain. This chain uses TRBV7-7 with TRBJ2-7; D possibly corresponds to TRBD2 (6 bases). The CDR3 extends over 13 amino acids. Germline CDR1 and CDR2: SSHAT and FNYEAQ (reference sequence). CDR3 DNA: TGTGCTAGCAGCTTAGGTGGGGGGTTCGAGCAGTACTTC. It encodes CASSLGGGFEQYF.

This chain connects TRBV2 to TRBJ1-4; D is uncertain. The V end was cut by 8 bases, the J end by 7 bases, with 14 bases between. This CDR3 comprises 13 residues. Germline loops: CDR1 SNHLY, CDR2 FYNNEI. For the CDR3, the DNA is TGTGCCAGCTTATCGGGTGGTTTTGAAAAACTGTTTTTT. As protein: CASLSGGFEKLFF.

DNA of the CDR3: TGCGCCAGCAGCTTGGCAGGGACAAGTAGCTCCTACGAGCAGTACTTC. Translation gives CASSLAGTSSSYEQYF. J is TRBJ2-7 and V is TRBV5-1; weak D call: TRBD1 (6 bases). The CDR3 is made up of 16 amino acids. Per germline, CDR1 SGHRS and CDR2 YFSETQ. The V gene lost 0 bases and the J gene lost 0 bases, with 13 bases spanning the gap.

The J gene is TRBJ2-1, the V gene TRBV9, with 8 bases aligning to TRBD2. The CDR3 totals 15 residues. Germline V CDR1 and CDR2: SGDLS, YYNGEE. J was trimmed by 6 bases and V by 0 bases; bases with no gene match: 5. As DNA, the CDR3 is TGTGCCAGCAGCGTAGCGGGGGGGCCGGCCAATGAGCAGTTCTTC. It translates to CASSVAGGPANEQFF.

The chain employs TRBV4-1 and TRBJ2-3, with 9 bases aligning to TRBD2. Germline assignment: CDR1 MGHRA and CDR2 YSYEKL. The trim removed 1 base at V and 1 base at J, leaving 3 bases unmatched. This CDR3 region has 16 residues. CDR3 bases: TGCGCCAGCAGCCAAGGCACTAGCGGGCGCACAGATACGCAGTATTTT. Protein product: CASSQGTSGRTDTQYF.

V usage is TRBV4-1 and J usage is TRBJ1-6; 7 positions match TRBD1. V trimming: 4 bases; J trimming: 5 bases; junction bases outside the gene matches: 5. The CDR3 spans 15 residues. The germline gives CDR1 MGHRA, CDR2 YSYEKL. The CDR3 nucleotides read TGCGCCAGCAGCCGAGCCGGGACAGATAATTCACCCCTCCACTTT. Its translation is CASSRAGTDNSPLHF.

This clone was detected once. This sequence joins TRBV29-1 and TRBJ1-2, with a tentative D call TRBD1 (6 bases). Trimming removed 0 bases at V and 8 bases at J, with 13 bases between. Looked up from germline, CDR1 is SQVTM and CDR2 is ANQGSEA. The CDR3 extends over 13 amino acids. CDR3 sequence (DNA): TGCAGCGTTGAAGATCAGGGGAAGGGCGGCTACACCTTC. Protein product: CSVEDQGKGGYTF.

The chain couples TRBV4-1 to TRBJ1-1, with 10 bases aligning to TRBD1. The V segment lost 5 bases and the J segment 0 bases; nucleotides outside the gene matches: 18. Per the germline V gene, CDR1 is MGHRA and CDR2 is YSYEKL. This CDR3 spans 20 amino acids. CDR3 bases: TGCGCCAGCAGCTTTCGCGCCCCCCCGGGGACAGGGGAATTGAACACTGAAGCTTTCTTT. Its translation is CASSFRAPPGTGELNTEAFF.

The rearrangement joins TRBV6-2 or TRBV6-3 to TRBJ1-5; 8 nucleotides agree with TRBD1. V shed 2 bases and J 3 bases; nucleotides not matched to a gene: 3. The CDR3 spans 15 residues. Looked up from germline, CDR1 is MNHEY and CDR2 is SVGEGT. CDR3 bases: TGTGCCAGCAGTTACAGGGACAGGCTCAATCAGCCCCAGCATTTT. This codes for CASSYRDRLNQPQHF.

CDR3 bases: TGTGCCAGCAGTCTATCCGGGACAGGGTTCTCTGGGGCCAACGTCCTGACTTTC. Its translation: CASSLSGTGFSGANVLTF. The rearrangement uses TRBV28 and TRBJ2-6; 9 bases map to TRBD1. Germline lookup yields CDR1 MDHEN and CDR2 SYDVKM. The CDR3 is 18 amino acids. With V trimmed by 5 bases and J by 0 bases, 8 bases remained unmatched.

This chain uses TRBV30 with TRBJ1-2; D gene unclear. Per the germline V gene, CDR1 is GTSNPN and CDR2 is SVGIG (reference sequence). Trimming cost V 3 bases and J 3 bases, with 8 bases left between them. The CDR3 has 12 residues. The CDR3 is CAWSALDYGYTF. In DNA form, the CDR3 reads TGTGCCTGGAGCGCTTTAGACTATGGCTACACCTTC.

The V and J genes are TRBV4-1 and TRBJ1-1; TRBD1 aligns across 9 bases. This CDR3 comprises 16 residues. Per germline, CDR1 MGHRA and CDR2 YSYEKL. V shed 1 base and J 3 bases; nucleotides not matched to a gene: 6. The CDR3 nucleotides are TGCGCCAGCAGCCAAGCCTCGACAGGGGGGGACACTGAAGCTTTCTTT. Its protein is CASSQASTGGDTEAFF.

The chain carries TRBV24-1 and TRBJ2-1; TRBD1 agrees at 10 bases. The CDR3 is 15 residues long. Germline lookup yields CDR1 KGHDR and CDR2 SFDVKD. V dropped 5 bases and J dropped 6; count of bases not matched to a gene: 6. The CDR3 DNA sequence: TGTGCCACCAGTGCCGTTAGGACAGGGGGCAATGAGCAGTTCTTC. This sequence encodes CATSAVRTGGNEQFF.

This sequence joins TRBV19 and TRBJ2-2, with D perhaps TRBD2 (6 bases). The V end was cut by 7 bases, the J end by 8 bases, with 20 bases between. The CDR3 has 15 residues. Germline lookup yields CDR1 LNHDA and CDR2 SQIVND (reference sequence). CDR3 sequence (DNA): TGTGCCAGTACCCCGGGGACTTTTTCCACTGGGGAGCTGTTTTTT. Residues: CASTPGTFSTGELFF.

The V and J genes are TRBV2 and TRBJ1-3, with 9 bases aligning to TRBD1. This CDR3 is built from 15 residues. Unmatched junction bases numbered 6, after V lost 6 bases and J lost 3 bases. Per the germline V gene, CDR1 is SNHLY and CDR2 is FYNNEI. This CDR3 is CASSRTGDGGNTIYF. The CDR3 bases are TGTGCCAGCAGCCGGACAGGGGACGGTGGAAACACCATATATTTT.

The chain is built from TRBV4-2 and TRBJ2-2, with TRBD2 identical over 14 bases. CDR1 LGHNA and CDR2 YNFKEQ come from the germline V gene. Trimming at V came to 2 bases and at J to 5 bases, leaving 7 bases not matched to a gene. The CDR3 length is 18 residues. CDR3 region: CASSQPGLAGVFTGELFF. CDR3 nucleotides: TGTGCCAGCAGCCAACCGGGACTAGCGGGGGTATTTACCGGGGAGCTGTTTTTT.